The clone carrying this T cell receptor beta chain came up a few times. The sample belongs to a study of blood T cell repertoires in COVID-19. Study in general: The United States, Italy and Spain supplied acute and convalescent COVID-19 samples.

The germline V and J ends were trimmed by 5 bases and 4 bases, with 15 bases remaining between them. Germline V gene lookup returns CDR1 SGHTA and CDR2 FQGTGA. CDR3 length: 14 amino acids. Recruits, aged roughly 18 to 100 years, lived in under 25 US areas. Clinical histories supplied by participants themselves formed the basis of cohort assignment. Data came from immunoSEQ multiplex PCR; TCRdb stores just in-frame clones and leaves some out. The sample has fewer than 200,000 clones, more than 70% seen once. This sequence originates from a woman between 50 and 59 years old in a cohort exposed to, infected with or recovered from COVID-19 (not recorded which). The chain carries TRBV7-3 and TRBJ2-7; possible D gene TRBD1, 6 bases. Sequencing used PBMCs or T cells enriched from blood (not recorded which). CDR3: CASSPQGNNYEQYF. CDR3 nucleotide sequence: TGTGCCAGCAGCCCCCAGGGGAATAATTACGAGCAGTACTTC.